These T cell receptor beta chains were read from a single sample in a study of blood T cell repertoires in COVID-19. TCRdb keeps only in-frame clones here, not all; method: immunoSEQ multiplex PCR. The sample includes more than 200,000 clones, approximately 80% seen only once; the top ten take 3.5% to 5%. The sample taken for sequencing was peripheral blood. These receptors all come from a man between 60 and 70 years old with acute or convalescent COVID-19. Each CDR3 is given without its conserved first and last residue. The listing skips clone size in some rows; elsewhere it reads once, few, many or a size class.

V gene	CDR3 length	clone size	J gene	CDR3 protein
TRBV19	13	.	TRBJ2-5	ASSPQGAFQETQY
TRBV11-3	12	.	TRBJ2-4	ASSQGGSENIQY
TRBV2	13	once	TRBJ2-2	ASRGPGQGIGELF
TRBV5-5	12	.	TRBJ1-5	ASSKDRPDQPQH
TRBV14	14	.	TRBJ2-3	ASSRSRGGIKDTQY
TRBV27	13	.	TRBJ2-1	ASSPRDSFSNEQF
TRBV5-1	13	once	TRBJ1-1	ASSLTGHLETEAF
TRBV9	14	few	TRBJ2-5	ASSATSGRTQETQY
TRBV14	16	.	TRBJ1-1	ASSQVGGGDLKFTEAF
TRBV4-1	12	.	TRBJ2-7	ASSQGEGGYEQY
TRBV5-1	11	.	TRBJ1-3	ASSLGGQNTIY